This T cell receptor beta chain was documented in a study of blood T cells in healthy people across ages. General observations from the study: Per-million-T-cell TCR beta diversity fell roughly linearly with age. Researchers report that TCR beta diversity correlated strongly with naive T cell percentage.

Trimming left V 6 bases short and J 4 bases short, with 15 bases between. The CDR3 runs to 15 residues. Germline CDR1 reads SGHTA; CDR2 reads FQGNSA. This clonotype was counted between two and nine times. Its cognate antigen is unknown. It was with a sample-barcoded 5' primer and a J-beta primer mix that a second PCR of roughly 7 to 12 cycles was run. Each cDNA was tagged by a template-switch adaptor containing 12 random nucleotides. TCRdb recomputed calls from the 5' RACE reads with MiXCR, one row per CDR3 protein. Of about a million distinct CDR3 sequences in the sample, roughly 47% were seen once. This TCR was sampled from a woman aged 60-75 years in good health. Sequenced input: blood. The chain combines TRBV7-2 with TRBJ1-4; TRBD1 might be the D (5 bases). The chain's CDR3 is CASRTQGGGNEKLFF. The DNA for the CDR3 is TGTGCCAGCAGAACTCAGGGTGGGGGTAATGAAAAACTGTTTTTT.